The 17 T cell receptor beta chains listed next were all sequenced from one sample in a study of blood T cells in healthy people across ages. A sample-barcoded 5' primer and a J-beta primer mix were used in a second PCR of roughly 7 to 11 cycles. Each CDR3 protein is one row after TCRdb ran MiXCR on the 5' RACE reads. The repertoire holds some 1,800,000 distinct CDR3 sequences, with roughly two fifths as singletons. Specimen: blood. These receptors all stem from a human donor in good health.

The rearrangement uses TRBV11-3 and TRBJ1-2, with TRBD1 identical over 7 bases. From germline, CDR1 is SGHNT and CDR2 YENEEA. With 5 bases clipped from V and 0 bases from J, the junction kept 21 bases outside the gene matches. This CDR3 contains 20 residues. The CDR3 nucleotides are TGTGCCAGCAGCCCTGTAGTCGTCGGGACAGATTTCGCAGCTAACTATGGCTACACCTTC. Its translation is CASSPVVVGTDFAANYGYTF.

The rearrangement uses TRBV9 and TRBJ2-5, with 10 bases matching TRBD1. Trimming cost V 2 bases and J 11 bases; bases outside gene matches: 12. The V gene's germline CDR1 is SGDLS and CDR2 YYNGEE. This CDR3 region has 15 residues. The CDR3 here is CASSVRTGGADEQYF. The CDR3 DNA is TGTGCCAGCAGCGTGAGGACAGGGGGAGCGGATGAGCAGTACTTC. The full variable domain, its missing parts supplied by reference TRBV9 and TRBJ2-5, is DSGVTQTPKHLITATGQRVTLRCSPRSGDLSVYWYQQSLDQGLQFLIQYYNGEERAKGNILERFSAQQFPDLHSELNLSSLELGDSALYFCASSVRTGGADEQYFGPGTRLLVL.

The genes are TRBV11-3 and TRBJ2-1; 11 bases match TRBD1. CDR3 length: 15 amino acids. The J segment lost 9 bases and the V segment lost 4 bases, leaving 8 bases of the junction unmatched. The germline CDR1 and CDR2 sequences are SGHNT and YENEEA. CDR3 bases: TGTGCCAGCAGCTCTGCCCGGGACAGGGGGTTTGAGCAGTTCTTC. Amino acid sequence: CASSSARDRGFEQFF.

In its sample, this clonotype was seen many times. V and J are TRBV11-3 and TRBJ1-1; weak D call: TRBD1 (5 bases). The CDR3 runs 15 residues. Germline CDR1 is SGHNT and CDR2 is YENEEA. V lost 7 bases, J lost 3 bases, and 18 bases lay in between. The CDR3 here is CASKGRKAFDTEAFF. CDR3 coding DNA: TGTGCCAGCAAGGGGCGGAAGGCCTTTGACACTGAAGCTTTCTTT.

V and J are TRBV7-2 and TRBJ2-6; D remains ambiguous. CDR3 length equals 20 residues. V lost 5 bases to trimming and J lost 0 bases, with 23 bases between them. The germline CDR1 and CDR2 sequences are SGHTA and FQGNSA. The CDR3 DNA reads as TGTGCCAGCAGCCTTCGAGACCCCAACTTCCGCCTCTCTGGGGCCAACGTCCTGACTTTC. This gives the protein CASSLRDPNFRLSGANVLTF.

Only a few counts were recorded for this clonotype. The V gene is TRBV15, the J gene TRBJ2-7, with TRBD1 as a possible D gene (5 bases). Germline CDR1 and CDR2: LNHNV and YYDKDF (reference sequence). This CDR3 comprises 15 residues. Deletions cut 0 bases from V and 3 bases from J, with 12 bases between. CDR3 nucleotides: TGTGCCACCAGCAGAGATTCCAACAGGCTCTACGAGCAGTACTTC. It specifies CATSRDSNRLYEQYF.

This clonotype was recorded a few times. The CDR3 loop is CASSYSAMLRGYTF. DNA of the CDR3: TGTGCCAGCAGTTACTCGGCTATGCTAAGAGGCTACACCTTC. This chain links TRBV6-2 or TRBV6-3 with TRBJ1-2; D ambiguous. The CDR3 loop spans 14 amino acids. The germline V and J ends were trimmed by 0 bases and 8 bases, with 13 bases remaining between them. Germline CDR1 is MNHEY and CDR2 is SVGEGT.

The chain has TRBV7-9 and TRBJ1-2; D unclear. Germline CDR1 and CDR2: SEHNR and FQNEAQ (reference sequence). The CDR3 spans 13 residues. V dropped 3 bases and J dropped 8 bases, with 13 bases sitting between them. This CDR3 reads CASSFGNPGGYTF. The CDR3, as DNA: TGTGCCAGCAGCTTCGGTAACCCGGGAGGCTACACCTTC. Together with reference TRBV7-9 and TRBJ1-2, the CDR3 gives the full variable domain: DTGVSQNPRHKITKRGQNVTFRCDPISEHNRLYWYRQTLGQGPEFLTYFQNEAQLEKSRLLSDRFSAERPKGSFSTLEIQRTEQGDSAMYLCASSFGNPGGYTFGSGTRLTVV.

In the case of this clonotype: At one boundary the junction diverges from the germline segment, which might be a read error. The genes are TRBV12-3 or TRBV12-4 and TRBJ2-3; a weak D match, TRBD2 (6 bases). This CDR3 contains 17 residues. CDR3 DNA: TGTACCAGCACCTGGGGGGTGCGACTTTCCGCGACAGATACGCAGTATTTT. Residues: CTSTWGVRLSATDTQYF.

The chain recombines TRBV5-1 with TRBJ2-1; 10 bases map to TRBD1. Per the germline V gene, CDR1 is SGHRS and CDR2 is YFSETQ. V dropped 7 bases and J dropped 9; count of bases not matched to a gene: 13. There are 15 residues in the CDR3. CDR3 sequence: CASGIGTGEVSEQFF. As DNA, the CDR3 is TGCGCCAGCGGCATCGGGACAGGGGAGGTCAGTGAGCAGTTCTTC.

This chain connects TRBV3-1 to TRBJ1-2; D ambiguous. CDR3 length: 16 amino acids. V was pared by 4 bases and J by 6 bases, with 21 bases between. Germline-derived CDR1 and CDR2 are LGHDT and YNNKEL (reference sequence). The CDR3 DNA reads TGTGCCAGCAGCCCCGATAGTGGGTGGTTAGAGGATGGCTACACCTTC. Amino acid sequence: CASSPDSGWLEDGYTF.

This clonotype was detected ten times or more. This sequence joins TRBV18 and TRBJ1-5; a possible D gene is TRBD1 (5 bases). The CDR3 loop spans 13 amino acids. Trimming shortened V by 3 bases and J by 5 bases, and 8 bases separated the two germline ends. Germline V gene lookup returns CDR1 KGHSH and CDR2 LQKENI. The CDR3 nucleotides are TGTGCCAGCTCACCGCGGGGGGATCAGCCCCAGCATTTT. This gives the protein CASSPRGDQPQHF.

A few counts support this clonotype. The rearrangement uses TRBV4-3 and TRBJ2-1, with D uncertain. CDR1 and CDR2 from the germline V gene are LGHNA and YSLEER. V lost 0 bases and J 9 bases, leaving 21 bases between the germline ends. The CDR3 contains 17 residues. In DNA form, the CDR3 reads TGCGCCAGCAGCCAAGAGGTCGGCGACCTGTGGGATGGTGAGCAGTTCTTC. It yields the protein CASSQEVGDLWDGEQFF.

The V and J genes are TRBV27 and TRBJ2-5, with 12 nucleotides matching TRBD2. CDR1 is MNHEY and CDR2 is SMNVEV in the germline V gene (reference sequence). This CDR3 spans 18 amino acids. Trimming cost V 1 base and J 2 bases; bases outside gene matches: 8. CDR3 sequence (DNA): TGTGCCAGCAGTTTATTCCCATCCGGGACTAGCGGGCAAGAGACCCAGTACTTC. Translating it yields CASSLFPSGTSGQETQYF.

The gene calls are TRBV7-9 and TRBJ2-1; 8 nucleotides agree with TRBD1. Germline lookup yields CDR1 SEHNR and CDR2 FQNEAQ (reference sequence). V lost 5 bases to trimming and J lost 10 bases; unmatched junction nucleotides: 16. This CDR3 region has 16 residues. The chain's CDR3 is CASSPPDIENRGEQFF. The DNA for the CDR3 is TGTGCCAGCAGCCCTCCCGACATCGAAAACAGGGGGGAGCAGTTCTTC.

This clonotype was counted ten times or more. CDR3 coding DNA: TGCAGTGCTAGAGAGGGGACAGCTCAAGAGACCCAGTACTTC. It is translated as CSAREGTAQETQYF. The rearrangement uses TRBV20-1 and TRBJ2-5, with 7 positions matching TRBD1. After removal of 0 bases from V and 2 bases from J, the junction contained 3 bases not matched to a gene. Germline CDR1 and CDR2: DFQATT and SNEGSKA (reference sequence). The CDR3 length is 14 residues.

This clonotype occurred a few times. The chain employs TRBV29-1 and TRBJ2-7; D gene ambiguous. The CDR3 runs 12 residues. Germline CDR1 SQVTM, CDR2 ANQGSEA. The V end lost 4 bases, the J end lost 4 bases, and 11 bases lay between the germline ends. The CDR3 loop reads CSVATASYEQYF. The CDR3 nucleotides read TGCAGCGTTGCCACTGCGTCATACGAGCAGTACTTC.